The 6 T cell receptor beta chains below all came from one sample that was sequenced in a study of regulatory T cells in long-lasting Graves disease. The time point: newly diagnosed GD, antithyroid drugs for less than 3 months. TCR sequences were obtained from RNA taken from PBMCs. Arm-PCR with iRepertoire HTBI primers amplified the CDR3 regions for these TCR beta libraries. TCRdb re-called the multiplex PCR reads with MiXCR, one entry per CDR3 protein. Of approximately 540,000 distinct CDR3 sequences listed, around 12% are singletons. This sample also appeared in a second study, on T cells in Graves' hyperthyroidism and ophthalmopathy.

Source: peripheral blood mononuclear cells (PBMCs), taken at new diagnosis, from a patient treated with antithyroid drugs. The receptors derive from a woman under 40 with Graves disease.

This clonotype was observed many times. The chain uses TRBV30 and TRBJ2-3; 9 bases are a match to TRBD1. Germline V gene data show CDR1 as GTSNPN and CDR2 as SVGIG (reference sequence). There are 15 residues in the CDR3. Unmatched junction bases numbered 6, after V lost 4 bases and J lost 1 base. CDR3 coding DNA: TGTGCCTGGACCGGGACAGGGCGCGGCACAGATACGCAGTATTTT. Its protein is CAWTGTGRGTDTQYF.

The chain recombines TRBV25-1 with TRBJ2-2; 15 positions agree with TRBD2. Per the germline V gene, CDR1 is MGHDK and CDR2 is SYGVNS. This CDR3 is built from 18 residues. J lost 8 bases, V lost 3 bases, and 10 bases had no gene match. CDR3 protein: CASSDSTGTSGRLGELFF. The DNA of the CDR3 is TGTGCCAGCAGTGACTCGACCGGGACTAGCGGGAGGCTGGGGGAGCTGTTTTTT.

This clonotype has ten or more counts. This chain joins TRBV20-1 and TRBJ2-5; TRBD1 aligns across 11 bases. The germline gives CDR1 DFQATT, CDR2 SNEGSKA (reference sequence). Germline trimming cut 3 bases from V and 6 bases from J; bases unmatched to any gene: 6. The CDR3 consists of 14 residues. The CDR3 DNA reads TGCAGTGCTAGCCCGGGACAGGGGGAAAAGACCCAGTACTTC. It is translated as CSASPGQGEKTQYF.

In nucleotides, the CDR3 is TGTGCCAGCAGCCAGAAGTGGCTAGCGGCCTCCTACGAGCAGTACTTC. Its translation is CASSQKWLAASYEQYF. The V and J genes are TRBV7-8 and TRBJ2-7, with TRBD2 matching over 7 bases. Germline V gene lookup returns CDR1 SGHVS and CDR2 FQNEAQ. V shed 5 bases, J shed 0 bases, and the junction held 10 bases outside the gene matches. This CDR3 region has 16 residues.

The sample holds many counts of this clonotype. The chain employs TRBV2 and TRBJ2-1; D call uncertain. The V end lost 3 bases, the J end lost 3 bases, and 9 bases lay between the germline ends. CDR1 and CDR2 from the germline V gene are SNHLY and FYNNEI. This CDR3 is 14 amino acids long. The CDR3 bases are TGTGCCAGCAGTGAGGAAGAAGGCTACAATGAGCAGTTCTTC. Residues: CASSEEEGYNEQFF.

In this sample, this clonotype turned up a few times. The chain is built from TRBV4-2 and TRBJ2-4; D gene unclear. Germline CDR1 is LGHNA and CDR2 is YNFKEQ. This CDR3 has 17 amino acids. The V gene lost 0 bases and the J gene lost 1 base, with 13 bases spanning the gap. CDR3 loop: CASSQDQTGWAKNIQYF. The DNA for the CDR3 is TGTGCCAGCAGCCAAGATCAGACGGGCTGGGCCAAAAACATTCAGTACTTC.